This T cell receptor (beta chain) was found in a study of blood T cell repertoires in COVID-19. Across the study: Sources were T cells, B-cell-depleted T cells, or PBMCs; the material itself was cDNA or gDNA.

Authors' analysis steps: For nucleated cells, counts were estimated from reference gene primer amplification. Only in-frame clones appear in the TCRdb table, and some are missing; sequencing was by immunoSEQ multiplex PCR. That table is the source of V, J and clone size, and D and trimming were worked out from the DNA. In the table there are roughly 250,000 clones, about 88% of which are singletons. The V and J ends lost 3 bases and 0 bases respectively, with 9 bases between them. Germline CDR1 is LNHDA and CDR2 is SQIVND (reference sequence). The CDR3 contains 15 residues. The source material was peripheral blood. This rearrangement joins TRBV19 to TRBJ1-5; no clear D gene. The clonotype comes from a man aged 55-75 years who had recovered from COVID-19. This CDR3 is CASSIIVNSNQPQHF. The CDR3 region has the DNA TGTGCCAGTAGTATTATAGTTAATAGCAATCAGCCCCAGCATTTT.